These 8 T cell receptor beta chains originate from one sample sequenced in a study of human thymus T cells. TCRdb's copy holds only in-frame clones and misses some; the assay was immunoSEQ multiplex PCR. In the table there are more than 70,000 clones, around 96% of which are singletons. The thymus was resected at corrective cardiac surgery. Sequencing used thymus tissue. These receptors were taken from a boy in the first two years of life with a congenital heart defect but otherwise immunologically healthy.

This chain joins TRBV5-6 and TRBJ1-1; maybe TRBD1 (5 bases). Germline lookup yields CDR1 SGHDT and CDR2 YYEEEE. The CDR3 has 14 residues. V was clipped by 4 bases and J by 3 bases, with 13 bases between them. CDR3 bases: TGTGCCAGCAGCCCGATACGGGGGGACACTGAAGCTTTCTTT. Translated: CASSPIRGDTEAFF. Full variable domain (rest looked up from reference TRBV5-6 and TRBJ1-1): DAGVTQSPTHLIKTRGQQVTLRCSPKSGHDTVSWYQQALGQGPQFIFQYYEEEERQRGNFPDRFSGHQFPNYSSELNVNALLLGDSALYLCASSPIRGDTEAFFGQGTRLTVV.

CDR3 sequence: CASSLASPREGQYF. DNA for the CDR3: TGTGCCAGCAGCTTGGCCAGTCCGCGGGAGGGGCAGTACTTC. The chain joins TRBV5-6 to TRBJ2-7; 9 bases align to TRBD2. Germline CDR1 is SGHDT and CDR2 is YYEEEE. V lost 0 bases to trimming and J lost 9 bases; unmatched junction nucleotides: 7. The CDR3 consists of 14 residues. Complete variable domain (other parts from reference TRBV5-6 and TRBJ2-7): DAGVTQSPTHLIKTRGQQVTLRCSPKSGHDTVSWYQQALGQGPQFIFQYYEEEERQRGNFPDRFSGHQFPNYSSELNVNALLLGDSALYLCASSLASPREGQYFGPGTRLTVT.

This clone has just one count. This chain uses TRBV9 with TRBJ2-1; 10 bases agree with TRBD2. The CDR3 is 16 residues long. Germline CDR1 reads SGDLS; CDR2 reads YYNGEE. Losses at the gene ends were 7 bases for V and 2 bases for J; bases not matched to a gene: 9. The CDR3 DNA sequence: TGTGCCAGCGTCCTAGGAGCGGGAGGGACCTACAATGAGCAGTTCTTC. Translation: CASVLGAGGTYNEQFF.

The J gene is TRBJ1-2, the V gene TRBV5-4; 9 bases agree with TRBD1. After removal of 3 bases from V and 5 bases from J, the junction contained 8 bases not matched to a gene. CDR1 is SGHNT and CDR2 is YYREEE in the germline V gene (reference sequence). The CDR3 totals 15 residues. The CDR3 DNA reads TGTGCCAGCAGCTCCAATACCGGGACAGGGTATGGCTACACCTTC. It specifies CASSSNTGTGYGYTF.

The rearrangement links TRBV20-1 to TRBJ2-1; no firm D call. CDR1 DFQATT and CDR2 SNEGSKA come from the germline V gene (reference sequence). Trimming pared 3 bases from V and 5 bases from J, leaving 5 bases between. The CDR3 runs 11 residues. This CDR3 is CSASGDNEQFF. In nucleotides, the CDR3 is TGCAGTGCTAGCGGAGACAATGAGCAGTTCTTC.

The J gene is TRBJ2-1, the V gene TRBV27; a weak D match, TRBD2 (5 bases). Trimming took 5 bases from V and 12 from J, leaving 23 bases between them. Germline values: CDR1 MNHEY, CDR2 SMNVEV (reference sequence). There are 15 residues in the CDR3. Written as DNA, the CDR3 is TGTGCCAGCAGTCTCCTTCATCGGGATCCGGAACGGCAGTTCTTC. Amino acids: CASSLLHRDPERQFF.

The rearrangement uses TRBV5-8 and TRBJ2-5; no clear D. The CDR3 spans 15 residues. The ends were cut back, 6 bases at V and 4 bases at J, with 19 bases in the middle. Per the germline V gene, CDR1 is SGHTS and CDR2 is YDEGEE. The CDR3 region is CASTYQKGSRETQYF. The CDR3 DNA sequence: TGTGCCAGCACCTACCAGAAAGGTTCAAGAGAGACCCAGTACTTC. The full variable domain, completed using reference TRBV5-8 and TRBJ2-5, is EAGVTQSPTHLIKTRGQQATLRCSPISGHTSVYWYQQALGLGLQFLLWYDEGEERNRGNFPPRFSGRQFPNYSSELNVNALELEDSALYLCASTYQKGSRETQYFGPGTRLLVL.

The chain is built from TRBV6-5 and TRBJ2-7; 8 bases are shared with TRBD2. CDR1 is MNHEY, CDR2 SVGAGI, per germline. The CDR3 covers 15 residues. The J segment lost 2 bases and the V segment lost 4 bases, leaving 7 bases of the junction unmatched. CDR3 nucleotide sequence: TGTGCCAGCAGTTGGACGCCGGGACTAGCCTACGAGCAGTACTTC. Translated, it gives CASSWTPGLAYEQYF.